This T cell receptor beta chain derives from a study of CD8+CD57+ T cells in acquired aplastic anemia. In the study overall: An average of roughly 2.9 ug of DNA was obtained from sorted CD4+ and CD8+ cells.

Overall study findings and caveats: Sharing between patients and controls was observed for twenty-nine CD8+ CDR3 sequences. Levels of CD8+ Simpson's diversity were not significantly distinct in patients versus controls.

The CDR3 has 17 amino acids. Unmatched junction bases numbered 6, after V lost 6 bases and J lost 0 bases. Germline CDR1 MNHNS, CDR2 SASEGT. Genomic DNA templated the TCR beta VDJ and CDR3 profiling. A single record per CDR3 protein comes from TCRdb applying MiXCR to the reads. The sample holds tens of thousands of distinct CDR3 sequences, about 65% seen once. This clonotype was seen repeatedly, ten times or more. The antigen remains unidentified. Sequenced material: sorted CD4+, CD8+, or CD8+CD57+ T cells (not recorded which) from PBMCs. The chain uses TRBV6-1 and TRBJ2-2; TRBD2 aligns across 11 bases. This TCR was sampled from a human donor in good health, serving as a control. CDR3 nucleotides: TGTGCCAGCAGCGGACTAGCGGGCCTGACGAACACCGGGGAGCTGTTTTTT. Its translation is CASSGLAGLTNTGELFF.